This T cell receptor beta chain was profiled in a study of OX40 agonist ivuxolimab in advanced cancers. The V end was cut by 0 bases, the J end by 2 bases, with 17 bases between. The CDR3 is made up of 16 amino acids. Germline values: CDR1 GTSNPN, CDR2 SVGIG (reference sequence). Findings and caveats of the study: Among the least clonally expanded were partial responders at 0.1-3.0 mg/kg. Clonal expansion by week 6 occurred in CD4+ and CD8+ blood T cells (at 0.1 to 3.0 mg/kg).

Concerning this clone itself: Its antigen is undetermined.

Profiled with immunoSEQ multiplex PCR; TCRdb holds only in-frame clones, not every one. The sample consists of just under 75,000 clones, roughly nine tenths of them appearing once. The V and J genes are TRBV30 and TRBJ2-7; D is perhaps TRBD1 or TRBD2 (5 bases each). The receptor was derived from an adult with an advanced solid tumor such as melanoma, head and neck, liver or kidney cancer. Sequences were derived from CD4+ or CD8+ T cells sorted from blood, sampled in a trial of the OX40 agonist ivuxolimab. CDR3 loop: CAWSVEGSGFPYEQYF. CDR3 in DNA: TGTGCCTGGAGTGTAGAGGGGTCCGGGTTCCCCTACGAGCAGTACTTC.